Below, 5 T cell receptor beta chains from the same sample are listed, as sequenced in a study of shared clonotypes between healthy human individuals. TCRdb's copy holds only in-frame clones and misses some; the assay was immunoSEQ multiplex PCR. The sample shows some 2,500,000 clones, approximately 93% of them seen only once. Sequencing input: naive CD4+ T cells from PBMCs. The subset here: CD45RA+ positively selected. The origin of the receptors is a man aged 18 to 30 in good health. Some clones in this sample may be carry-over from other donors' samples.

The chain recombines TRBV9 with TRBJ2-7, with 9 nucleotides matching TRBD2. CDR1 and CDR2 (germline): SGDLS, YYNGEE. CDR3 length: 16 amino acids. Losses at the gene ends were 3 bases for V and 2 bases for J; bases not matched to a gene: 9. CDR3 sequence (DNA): TGTGCCAGCAGCGGGGCGGCTAGCGGGACCCCCTACGAGCAGTACTTC. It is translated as CASSGAASGTPYEQYF.

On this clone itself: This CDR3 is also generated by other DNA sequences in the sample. The CDR3 reads CASSPTSGYNEQFF. The CDR3 DNA reads TGCGCCAGCAGCCCGACTAGCGGCTACAATGAGCAGTTCTTC. The V gene is TRBV5-1, the J gene TRBJ2-1; 9 bases align to TRBD2. The CDR3 covers 14 residues. Per germline, CDR1 SGHRS and CDR2 YFSETQ. V shed 4 bases, J shed 3 bases, and the junction held 2 bases outside the gene matches. The variable domain in full, with the rest retrieved from reference TRBV5-1 and TRBJ2-1, is KAGVTQTPRYLIKTRGQQVTLSCSPISGHRSVSWYQQTPGQGLQFLFEYFSETQRNKGNFPGRFSGRQFSNSRSEMNVSTLELGDSALYLCASSPTSGYNEQFFGPGTRLTVL.

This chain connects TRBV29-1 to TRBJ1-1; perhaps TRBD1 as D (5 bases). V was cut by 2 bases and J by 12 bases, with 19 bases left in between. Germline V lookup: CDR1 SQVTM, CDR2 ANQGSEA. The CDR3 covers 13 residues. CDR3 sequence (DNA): TGCAGCGTTGAACGTCCGATGGAGGGGCAGTCTTTCTTT. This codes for CSVERPMEGQSFF.

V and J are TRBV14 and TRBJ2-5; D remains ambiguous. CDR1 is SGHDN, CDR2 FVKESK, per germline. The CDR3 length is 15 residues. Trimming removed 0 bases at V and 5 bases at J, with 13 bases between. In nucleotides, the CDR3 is TGTGCCAGCAGCCAAGACAGCATCCGCCGTGAGACCCAGTACTTC. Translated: CASSQDSIRRETQYF.

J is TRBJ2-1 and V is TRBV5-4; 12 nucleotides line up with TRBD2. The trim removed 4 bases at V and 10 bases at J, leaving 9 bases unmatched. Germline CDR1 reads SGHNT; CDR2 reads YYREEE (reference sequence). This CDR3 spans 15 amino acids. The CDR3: CASSPPGLAGYEQFF. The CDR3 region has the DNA TGTGCCAGCAGCCCACCGGGACTAGCGGGTTACGAGCAGTTCTTC.